The 21 T cell receptor beta chains listed next were all sequenced from one sample in a study of T cell clonality in common variable immunodeficiency. Data came from immunoSEQ multiplex PCR; TCRdb stores just in-frame clones and leaves some out. The sample counts more than 65,000 clones, none seen once; the ten largest own approximately 0.81%. Sequencing input: peripheral blood mononuclear cells. The receptors shown here come from a person aged 18 to 70 in good health.

In this sample, this clone turned up many times. Sequencing ends 3 residues short of the CDR3 end; the germline J gene provides the rest. The chain joins TRBV7-2 to TRBJ2-5; 8 positions match TRBD1. This CDR3 has 15 residues. Germline trimming cut 3 bases from V and 5 bases from J; bases unmatched to any gene: 8. CDR1 SGHTA and CDR2 FQGNSA come from the germline V gene. The CDR3 sequence: CASSFDRGSVETQYF. CDR3 DNA (partial): TGTGCCAGCAGCTTCGACAGGGGTAGTGTCGAGACC.

In its sample, this clone was seen many times. The read ends 3 residues before the CDR3 terminus; that terminus is restored from the germline J gene. The chain combines TRBV5-1 with TRBJ2-5; 10 positions agree with TRBD2. V gave up 1 base and J gave up 4 bases; unmatched junction bases: 1. The germline gives CDR1 SGHRS, CDR2 YFSETQ. The CDR3 runs to 14 residues. Incomplete CDR3 DNA: TGCGCCAGCAGCTTGACTAGCGGGACAGAGACC. Protein sequence: CASSLTSGTET. The full CDR3 sequence reads CASSLTSGTETQYF.

A few counts support this clone. Read coverage stops 3 residues before the CDR3 terminus; the germline J gene supplies the remainder. The sample contains more than one DNA sequence encoding this CDR3. The chain has TRBV11-2 and TRBJ2-5; weak D call: TRBD1 (6 bases). Germline CDR1 reads SGHAT; CDR2 reads FQNNGV. The length of the CDR3 is 13 residues. Trimming cost V 5 bases and J 2 bases, with 9 bases left between them. The sequenced part of the CDR3 DNA is TGTGCCAGCAGCCGAGACAGGCAAGAGACC. Translation gives CASSRDRQET. The whole CDR3 sequence is CASSRDRQETQYF. The full variable domain, in which reference TRBV11-2 and TRBJ2-5 provide the parts outside the CDR3, is EAGVAQSPRYKIIEKRQSVAFWCNPISGHATLYWYQQILGQGPKLLIQFQNNGVVDDSQLPKDRFSAERLKGVDSTLKIQPAKLEDSAVYLCASSRDRQETQYFGPGTRLLVL.

This clone was recorded at least ten times. Read coverage stops 3 residues before the CDR3 terminus; the germline J gene supplies the remainder. The chain couples TRBV19 to TRBJ1-3; D unresolved. The length of the CDR3 is 17 residues. Trimming shortened V by 7 bases and J by 0 bases, and 19 bases separated the two germline ends. Germline V CDR1 and CDR2: LNHDA, SQIVND (reference sequence). The covered CDR3 bases are TGTGCCAGTACCAACCTTATGGGCGTTTACTCTGGAAACACC. This codes for CASTNLMGVYSGNT. The full CDR3 protein is CASTNLMGVYSGNTIYF.

This clone was picked up many times. The DNA ends 3 residues before the CDR3 does, and the rest of the CDR3 is filled in from the germline J gene. The V gene is TRBV7-6, the J gene TRBJ2-7; D might be TRBD1 (6 bases). This CDR3 contains 15 residues. Per germline, CDR1 SGHVS and CDR2 FNYEAQ. Trimming left V 5 bases short and J 0 bases short, with 14 bases between. The sequenced part of the CDR3 DNA is TGTGCCAGCAGCGCCAGGGGCAGTAGCTCCTACGAG. It translates to CASSARGSSSYE. Given in full, the CDR3 is CASSARGSSSYEQYF.

Details on this clone: The read halts 3 residues ahead of the CDR3 end, with the missing end drawn from the germline J gene. The chain links TRBV2 to TRBJ2-2; D perhaps matches TRBD2 (5 bases). This CDR3 is built from 14 residues. Germline V gene lookup returns CDR1 SNHLY and CDR2 FYNNEI. V shed 6 bases and J shed 7 bases, with 15 bases lying between them. The CDR3 here is CASSSPRAIGELFF. The covered CDR3 bases are TGTGCCAGCAGCTCTCCGAGGGCGATCGGGGAG.

This clone occurred many times. The CDR3 end falls 3 residues outside the read, so it is completed with the germline J gene. The V and J genes are TRBV5-1 and TRBJ2-3; the D gene could be TRBD1 or TRBD2 (5 bases each). This CDR3 is 15 amino acids long. Deletions cut 5 bases from V and 4 bases from J, with 17 bases between. Germline CDR1 is SGHRS and CDR2 is YFSETQ. The CDR3 sequence: CASRPTEVGADTQYF. The CDR3 bases that were read are TGCGCCAGCAGGCCGACGGAGGTAGGGGCAGATACG. The full variable domain, rest sourced from reference TRBV5-1 and TRBJ2-3, is KAGVTQTPRYLIKTRGQQVTLSCSPISGHRSVSWYQQTPGQGLQFLFEYFSETQRNKGNFPGRFSGRQFSNSRSEMNVSTLELGDSALYLCASRPTEVGADTQYFGPGTRLTVL.

Ten or more counts support this clone. The missing CDR3 end, 3 residues past where the read stops, is filled in from the germline J gene. The rearrangement joins TRBV5-6 to TRBJ2-5; the match to TRBD2 covers 9 bases. The V segment lost 0 bases and the J segment 5 bases; nucleotides outside the gene matches: 5. The CDR3 is 15 amino acids. The V gene's germline CDR1 is SGHDT and CDR2 YYEEEE. The CDR3 is CASSLVAGVRETQYF. The sequenced part of the CDR3 DNA is TGTGCCAGCAGCTTGGTAGCGGGGGTAAGGGAGACC.

This clone came up a few times. Partial CDR3 DNA: TGCGCCAGCAGCGCCTTTAGCGGGGTCTACGAG. Amino acids: CASSAFSGVYE. The CDR3 reads in full as CASSAFSGVYEQYF. The chain employs TRBV10-2 and TRBJ2-7; 8 positions agree with TRBD2. The observed sequence ends 3 residues before the CDR3 terminus, with the missing tail filled in from the germline J gene. This CDR3 region has 14 residues. Per the germline V gene, CDR1 is WSHSY and CDR2 is SAAADI. With 6 bases clipped from V and 3 bases from J, the junction kept 7 bases outside the gene matches.

This clone was observed at least ten times. The read falls 3 residues short of the CDR3 end, and the missing part is taken from the germline J gene. This chain uses TRBV7-6 with TRBJ2-7; 8 nucleotides agree with TRBD1. The junction had 7 bases not matched to a gene; V was cut back by 5 bases and J by 4 bases. CDR3 length: 14 residues. CDR1 SGHVS and CDR2 FNYEAQ come from the germline V gene. The CDR3 reads CASSGLDRAYEQYF. The DNA read from the CDR3 is TGTGCCAGCAGCGGGCTGGACAGGGCATACGAG.

Notes on this clone: From the germline J gene comes the end of the CDR3, since the read stops 3 residues before it. The chain recombines TRBV19 with TRBJ2-5; D possibly corresponds to TRBD1 (5 bases). This CDR3 comprises 12 residues. Trimming pared 3 bases from V and 5 bases from J, leaving 7 bases between. CDR1 is LNHDA and CDR2 is SQIVND in the germline V gene (reference sequence). The CDR3 loop reads CASSIAGETQYF. CDR3 DNA (partial): TGTGCCAGTAGTATCGCAGGGGAGACC.

This clone was counted many times. The DNA ends 3 residues before the CDR3 does, and the rest of the CDR3 is filled in from the germline J gene. The chain has TRBV20-1 and TRBJ2-5, with D tentatively TRBD2 (6 bases). Trimming cost V 2 bases and J 4 bases, with 8 bases left between them. The CDR3 is 12 amino acids. Germline CDR1 and CDR2: DFQATT and SNEGSKA (reference sequence). CDR3 sequence reads: CSARRAGETQYF. Incomplete CDR3 DNA: TGCAGTGCTAGAAGAGCGGGAGAGACC.

This clone has at least ten counts. The missing CDR3 end, 3 residues past where the read stops, is filled in from the germline J gene. This sequence joins TRBV7-3 and TRBJ1-1, with D possibly being TRBD1 (5 bases). CDR1 and CDR2 (germline): SGHTA, FQGTGA. The CDR3 is 14 residues long. Trimming stripped 3 bases from V and 6 bases from J, with 14 bases between. The DNA read from the CDR3 is TGTGCCAGCAGCTTCAACCCGGGGGTCCCTGAA. Protein product: CASSFNPGVPE. The full CDR3 is CASSFNPGVPEAFF.

Many counts were recorded for this clone. The read ends 3 residues before the CDR3 terminus; that terminus is restored from the germline J gene. The genes are TRBV2 and TRBJ2-1, with TRBD2 matching 7 bases. The germline V gene encodes CDR1 SNHLY and CDR2 FYNNEI. The CDR3 is made up of 14 amino acids. The V gene end was trimmed by 4 bases and the J gene end by 7 bases; junction bases not matched to a gene: 7. CDR3 sequence reads: CASSGAFGGNEQFF. CDR3 DNA, as far as it was read: TGTGCCAGCAGTGGGGCTTTCGGGGGGAATGAG.

This clone was recorded at least ten times. The read ends 3 residues early relative to the CDR3; the germline J gene fills the gap. J is TRBJ2-7 and V is TRBV6-2 or TRBV6-3, with 8 bases that match TRBD2. CDR1 is MNHEY, CDR2 SVGEGT, per germline. The J segment lost 4 bases and the V segment lost 2 bases, leaving 13 bases of the junction unmatched. The CDR3 is made up of 17 amino acids. The sequenced part of the CDR3 DNA is TGTGCCAGCAGTTACCCCACGTTCGGGGGGGGCTTTTACGAG. Protein sequence: CASSYPTFGGGFYE. The full CDR3 protein reads CASSYPTFGGGFYEQYF.

There are many counts of this clone. The CDR3 is cut off 3 residues early in the read; its end comes from the germline J gene. The rearrangement links TRBV5-6 to TRBJ1-5; D not resolved. There are 14 residues in the CDR3. V gave up 4 bases and J gave up 6 bases, with 14 bases separating them. The germline gives CDR1 SGHDT, CDR2 YYEEEE. The part of the CDR3 DNA that was read is TGTGCCAGCAGCGCTTCCGGACTATTTCAGCCC. Translation: CASSASGLFQP. The whole CDR3 sequence is CASSASGLFQPQHF. Complete variable domain (other parts from reference TRBV5-6 and TRBJ1-5): DAGVTQSPTHLIKTRGQQVTLRCSPKSGHDTVSWYQQALGQGPQFIFQYYEEEERQRGNFPDRFSGHQFPNYSSELNVNALLLGDSALYLCASSASGLFQPQHFGDGTRLSIL.

This clone occurred many times. Coverage ceases 3 residues before the CDR3 finishes, and the germline J gene fills in the end. The rearrangement joins TRBV18 to TRBJ2-6, with 8 bases that match TRBD1. This CDR3 has 19 amino acids. V gave up 4 bases and J gave up 2 bases; unmatched junction bases: 13. CDR1 is KGHSH, CDR2 LQKENI, per germline. The sequenced part of the CDR3 DNA is TGTGCCAGCTCACGCGCACTACAGGGGGTCTATCCTGGGGCCAACGTC. This sequence encodes CASSRALQGVYPGANV. The full-length CDR3 reads as CASSRALQGVYPGANVLTF.

Many counts were recorded for this clone. Partial CDR3 DNA: TGCGCCAGCATCAGAAGTCGGACAGGGCGAAACACCGGGGAG. Its protein product is CASIRSRTGRNTGE. The CDR3 reads in full as CASIRSRTGRNTGELFF. V usage is TRBV5-1 and J usage is TRBJ2-2, with 8 bases identical to TRBD1. The CDR3 end falls 3 residues outside the read, so it is completed with the germline J gene. This CDR3 contains 17 residues. V shed 6 bases and J 2 bases; nucleotides not matched to a gene: 12. The germline CDR1 and CDR2 sequences are SGHRS and YFSETQ.

This clone has more than one count but fewer than ten. The read ends 3 residues shy of where the CDR3 ends; the end is completed using the germline J gene. Other DNA variants within this sample encode the same CDR3. The J gene is TRBJ1-5, the V gene TRBV7-9, with D possibly being TRBD1 (6 bases). The CDR3 is 15 residues long. The germline V and J ends were trimmed by 4 bases and 2 bases, with 12 bases remaining between them. Germline CDR1 reads SEHNR; CDR2 reads FQNEAQ (reference sequence). The CDR3 bases that were read are TGTGCCAGCAGCTCCTCGGCAGGGGGCAATCAGCCC. Its protein product is CASSSSAGGNQP. The full-length CDR3 reads as CASSSSAGGNQPQHF.

This clone was seen many times. The sequenced fragment ends 3 residues before the CDR3 boundary, so the rest is inferred from the germline J gene. The chain combines TRBV7-3 with TRBJ2-2; D is uncertain. The CDR3 spans 12 residues. V was shortened by 10 bases and J by 5 bases, with 11 bases between the two germline ends. Looked up from germline, CDR1 is SGHTA and CDR2 is FQGTGA. CDR3: CATLSRTGELFF. The part of the CDR3 DNA that was read is TGTGCCACCCTGTCTCGGACCGGGGAG.

This clone was detected ten times or more. Read data end 3 residues before the CDR3 end; the end is taken from the germline J gene. V usage is TRBV5-1 and J usage is TRBJ2-3, with 10 bases aligning to TRBD1. Germline lookup yields CDR1 SGHRS and CDR2 YFSETQ. There are 15 residues in the CDR3. V shed 4 bases, J shed 4 bases, and the junction held 6 bases outside the gene matches. CDR3 bases read: TGCGCCAGCAGCCAGGGACAGGGGAGGCCAGATACG. Protein: CASSQGQGRPDT. The full-length CDR3 reads as CASSQGQGRPDTQYF. Looking up the rest from reference TRBV5-1 and TRBJ2-3 gives the full variable domain: KAGVTQTPRYLIKTRGQQVTLSCSPISGHRSVSWYQQTPGQGLQFLFEYFSETQRNKGNFPGRFSGRQFSNSRSEMNVSTLELGDSALYLCASSQGQGRPDTQYFGPGTRLTVL.